This T cell receptor (beta chain) stems from a study of T cells expressing NK-cell markers. The overall study: The study sequenced eight donors, seven HCMV-seropositive and one seronegative.

CDR3 length equals 12 residues. Germline lookup yields CDR1 SEHNR and CDR2 FQNEAQ (reference sequence). In regard to this clonotype: The antigen is unknown.

Study-level points and caveats: Several donors' CD3+CD56-NKG2C+ cells were dominated by the same clonotypes.

TCRdb processed the 5' RACE reads again and assigns one entry to each CDR3 protein, with no DNA. Its listing shows approximately 380,000 distinct CDR3 sequences. The material sequenced was blood T cells: a sorted CD56 or NKG2C T cell subset, CD4+ or CD8+ T cells, or bulk PBMC T cells (not recorded which). The V call is TRBV7-9, the J call TRBJ1-3. This clonotype was obtained from a man aged 18-70 years in good health. The CDR3 reads CASSGTRNTIYF.